This T cell receptor beta chain was identified during a study of CD4+ T cells in melanoma. The study's findings and limits: CD8+ T cell, macrophage and B cell function reportedly correlated with neoantigen-specific CD4+ T cells. Reportedly, melanoma neoantigen-specific CD4+ T cells showed varied differentiation states.

Note on this clone: Its matching antigen is unknown.

The CDR3 runs 15 residues. Germline-derived CDR1 and CDR2 are MNHNS and SASEGT. V shed 0 bases and J shed 2 bases, with 8 bases lying between them. Using immunoSEQ multiplex PCR, the repertoire was profiled, and TCRdb retains in-frame clones only, with some absent. The table lists roughly 150,000 clones, about nine tenths of them singletons. The clonotype originates from a human donor with melanoma. The V gene is TRBV6-1, the J gene TRBJ2-1, with D tentatively TRBD1 or TRBD2 (6 bases each). The DNA of the CDR3 is TGTGCCAGCAGTGAAGCAGGGGGGCCCTACAATGAGCAGTTCTTC. Translated: CASSEAGGPYNEQFF.